The 15 T cell receptor beta chains presented below share a single source sample, sequenced in a study of T-cell reconstitution after alpha-beta-depleted transplantation in children. During its preparation, the TCRbeta library received unique molecular identifiers. TCRdb re-analysed the PCR reads in MiXCR, keeping a single row per CDR3 protein. The data contain fewer than 400,000 distinct CDR3 sequences, 20% of them seen just once; the ten biggest clones take up 3% to 4%. The sample in question was PBMCs from the stem cell graft donor, obtained from the stem cell graft. All receptors come from a human donor who donated a stem cell graft to a child with acute myeloid leukemia.

The chain has TRBV20-1 and TRBJ2-7; possible D gene TRBD1, 6 bases. CDR3 length: 15 amino acids. V lost 0 bases and J lost 1, with 13 bases in between. Germline V gene sequence: CDR1 DFQATT, CDR2 SNEGSKA (reference sequence). The CDR3 bases are TGCAGTGCTAGAGAATCGGGACACCGTTCCTACGAGCAGTACTTC. Protein product: CSARESGHRSYEQYF.

J is TRBJ2-2 and V is TRBV5-1; D perhaps matches TRBD2 (6 bases). Germline V lookup: CDR1 SGHRS, CDR2 YFSETQ. The CDR3 length is 18 residues. The ends were cut back, 7 bases at V and 2 bases at J, with 24 bases in the middle. The CDR3 DNA is TGCGCCAGCCGACCTCCCCTTTCGGGGGACCCAAACACCGGGGAGCTGTTTTTT. Translated: CASRPPLSGDPNTGELFF.

V usage is TRBV7-3 and J usage is TRBJ2-1; D not certain. This CDR3 contains 15 residues. Germline V lookup: CDR1 SGHTA, CDR2 FQGTGA. Trimming shortened V by 0 bases and J by 0 bases, and 6 bases separated the two germline ends. CDR3 in amino acids: CASSLTVSSYNEQFF. The DNA for the CDR3 is TGTGCCAGCAGCTTAACGGTTAGCTCCTACAATGAGCAGTTCTTC.

The gene calls are TRBV20-1 and TRBJ1-1; D possibly corresponds to TRBD1 (5 bases). Germline V CDR1 and CDR2: DFQATT, SNEGSKA (reference sequence). Trimming left V 3 bases short and J 5 bases short, with 19 bases between. The CDR3 has 15 amino acids. DNA for the CDR3: TGCAGTGCTAGGGATGAGCTCCAGGGACGTACTGAAGCTTTCTTT. Protein sequence: CSARDELQGRTEAFF.

This chain connects TRBV5-1 to TRBJ1-5; D is perhaps TRBD1 (5 bases). Per germline, CDR1 SGHRS and CDR2 YFSETQ. This CDR3 contains 15 residues. With 0 bases removed from V and 4 bases from J, the gap between germline ends came to 11 bases. This CDR3 reads CASSLVAGENQPQHF. The CDR3 DNA reads TGCGCCAGCAGCTTGGTTGCGGGGGAAAATCAGCCCCAGCATTTT.

This clonotype was detected many times. The chain carries TRBV12-3 or TRBV12-4 and TRBJ2-3; D is perhaps TRBD1 (6 bases). The CDR3 is 14 residues long. Trimming took 5 bases from V and 1 from J, leaving 10 bases between them. CDR3 sequence reads: CASSLSGGTDTQYF. In DNA, the CDR3 is TGTGCCAGCAGTCTCTCAGGGGGCACAGATACGCAGTATTTT.

This clonotype showed up many times. The genes are TRBV11-2 and TRBJ2-1, with TRBD2 matching 8 bases. CDR1 is SGHAT and CDR2 is FQNNGV in the germline V gene. V lost 0 bases to trimming and J lost 7 bases; unmatched junction nucleotides: 8. The CDR3 has 16 residues. The CDR3 loop reads CASSLDPAGVRNEQFF. The DNA for the CDR3 is TGTGCCAGCAGCTTAGATCCAGCGGGAGTAAGGAATGAGCAGTTCTTC.

This clonotype was counted ten times or more. The chain links TRBV20-1 to TRBJ2-7, with D perhaps assigned TRBD1 or TRBD2 (5 bases each). There are 16 residues in the CDR3. The V and J ends lost 0 bases and 0 bases respectively, with 15 bases between them. Looked up from germline, CDR1 is DFQATT and CDR2 is SNEGSKA (reference sequence). The CDR3 is CSARDPWDGNSYEQYF. In DNA, the CDR3 is TGCAGTGCTAGAGATCCTTGGGACGGGAACTCCTACGAGCAGTACTTC.

A few counts support this clonotype. CDR3 in DNA: TGTGCCAGCAGCTTAATGAAGAACACCGGGGAGCTGTTTTTT. Amino acid sequence: CASSLMKNTGELFF. The J gene is TRBJ2-2, the V gene TRBV7-2; D is undetermined. The V and J ends lost 2 bases and 1 base respectively, with 5 bases between them. Germline V gene data show CDR1 as SGHTA and CDR2 as FQGNSA. The CDR3 length is 14 residues.

V is TRBV4-1 and J is TRBJ2-1; D possibly corresponds to TRBD2 (6 bases). CDR1 is MGHRA and CDR2 is YSYEKL in the germline V gene. V lost 5 bases to trimming and J lost 9 bases, with 17 bases between them. The length of the CDR3 is 14 residues. Here the CDR3 reads CASSGRLPLGEQFF. The CDR3 DNA reads as TGCGCCAGCAGCGGGAGGCTTCCCTTGGGTGAGCAGTTCTTC.

The V gene is TRBV9, the J gene TRBJ2-3, with TRBD2 matching over 7 bases. V gave up 4 bases and J gave up 4 bases; unmatched junction bases: 15. CDR1 is SGDLS and CDR2 is YYNGEE in the germline V gene. The length of the CDR3 is 17 residues. CDR3 bases: TGTGCCAGCAGCACCCGATGGAGACCTAGCGGCCCAGATACGCAGTATTTT. Its translation: CASSTRWRPSGPDTQYF.

CDR3 coding DNA: TGCAGTGCAGGAACAGGGGGCCATGAGCAGTTCTTC. The encoded protein is CSAGTGGHEQFF. The rearrangement joins TRBV20-1 to TRBJ2-1, with 9 bases that match TRBD1. From germline, CDR1 is DFQATT and CDR2 SNEGSKA (reference sequence). The trim removed 6 bases at V and 8 bases at J, leaving 5 bases unmatched. The CDR3 loop spans 12 amino acids.

This clonotype was detected only a few times. The V and J genes are TRBV20-1 and TRBJ2-1, with D possibly being TRBD1 or TRBD2 (5 bases each). Trimming shortened V by 0 bases and J by 11 bases, and 20 bases separated the two germline ends. This CDR3 is 15 amino acids long. Germline V gene sequence: CDR1 DFQATT, CDR2 SNEGSKA (reference sequence). This CDR3 is CSARDGAGTILKQFF. In DNA form, the CDR3 reads TGCAGTGCTAGAGACGGGGCCGGGACCATCCTCAAGCAGTTCTTC.

This clonotype was counted between two and nine times. V gene TRBV6-1 combines with J gene TRBJ2-1; D is perhaps TRBD2 (7 bases). Germline assignment: CDR1 MNHNS and CDR2 SASEGT. Deletions cut 7 bases from V and 3 bases from J, with 16 bases between. The CDR3 is 15 amino acids. DNA of the CDR3: TGTGCCAGCACCAACGTAGGGGGGGGCTACAATGAGCAGTTCTTC. Its protein is CASTNVGGGYNEQFF.

The CDR3 reads CSVEVRRDYPGELFF. The CDR3 DNA follows: TGCAGCGTTGAAGTAAGGAGGGACTACCCCGGGGAGCTGTTTTTT. The chain is built from TRBV29-1 and TRBJ2-2, with TRBD2 identical over 7 bases. The CDR3 totals 15 residues. V trimming: 1 base; J trimming: 6 bases; junction bases outside the gene matches: 8. Germline V gives CDR1 SQVTM, CDR2 ANQGSEA.